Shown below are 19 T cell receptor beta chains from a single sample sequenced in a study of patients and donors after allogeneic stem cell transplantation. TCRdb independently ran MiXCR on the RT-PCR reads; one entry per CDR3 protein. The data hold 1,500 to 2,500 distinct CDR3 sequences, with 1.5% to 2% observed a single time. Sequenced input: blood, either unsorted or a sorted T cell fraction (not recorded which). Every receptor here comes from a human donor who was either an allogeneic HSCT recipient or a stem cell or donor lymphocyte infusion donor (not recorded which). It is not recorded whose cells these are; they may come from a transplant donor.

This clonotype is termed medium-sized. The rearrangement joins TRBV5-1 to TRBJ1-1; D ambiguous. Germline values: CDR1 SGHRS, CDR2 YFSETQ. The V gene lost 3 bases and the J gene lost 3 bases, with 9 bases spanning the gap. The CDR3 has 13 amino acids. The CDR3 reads CASSSSIHTEAFF. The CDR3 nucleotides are TGCGCCAGCAGCTCCAGCATTCACACTGAAGCTTTCTTT.

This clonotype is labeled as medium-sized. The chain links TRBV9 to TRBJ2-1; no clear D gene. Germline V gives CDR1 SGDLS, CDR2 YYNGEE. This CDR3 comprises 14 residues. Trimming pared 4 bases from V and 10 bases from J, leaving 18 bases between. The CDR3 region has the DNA TGTGCCAGCAGCCCTAGGGCATTGAGCGACGAGCAGTTCTTC. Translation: CASSPRALSDEQFF.

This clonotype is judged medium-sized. CDR3 sequence reads: CASSQDPGTTLTDTQYF. In DNA form, the CDR3 reads TGCGCCAGCAGCCAAGATCCGGGGACGACCCTCACAGATACGCAGTATTTT. The rearrangement joins TRBV4-3 to TRBJ2-3; D may be TRBD1 or TRBD2 (5 bases each). The CDR3 totals 17 residues. V shed 0 bases and J shed 2 bases, with 15 bases lying between them. Germline CDR1 and CDR2: LGHNA and YSLEER.

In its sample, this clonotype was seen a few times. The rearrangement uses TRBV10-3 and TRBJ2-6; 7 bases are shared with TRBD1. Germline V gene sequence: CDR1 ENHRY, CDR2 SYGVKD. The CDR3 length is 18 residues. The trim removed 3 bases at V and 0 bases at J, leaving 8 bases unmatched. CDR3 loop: CAISDLRTGSSGANVLTF. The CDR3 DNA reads TGTGCCATCAGTGACTTACGGACAGGATCCTCTGGGGCCAACGTCCTGACTTTC.

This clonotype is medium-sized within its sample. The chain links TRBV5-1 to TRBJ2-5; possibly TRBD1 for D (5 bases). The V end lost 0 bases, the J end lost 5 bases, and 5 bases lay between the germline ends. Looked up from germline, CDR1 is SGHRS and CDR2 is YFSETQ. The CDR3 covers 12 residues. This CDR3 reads CASSLEGETQYF. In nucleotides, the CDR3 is TGCGCCAGCAGCTTGGAGGGGGAGACCCAGTACTTC. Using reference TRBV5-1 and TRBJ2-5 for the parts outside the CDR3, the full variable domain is KAGVTQTPRYLIKTRGQQVTLSCSPISGHRSVSWYQQTPGQGLQFLFEYFSETQRNKGNFPGRFSGRQFSNSRSEMNVSTLELGDSALYLCASSLEGETQYFGPGTRLLVL.

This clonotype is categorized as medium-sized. The CDR3 sequence: CASSSAPGNTQYF. The CDR3 nucleotides read TGTGCCAGCAGTTCTGCCCCTGGGAATACGCAGTATTTT. This chain joins TRBV12-3 or TRBV12-4 and TRBJ2-3; no reliable D call. The CDR3 covers 13 residues. The germline V and J ends were trimmed by 4 bases and 7 bases, with 12 bases remaining between them.

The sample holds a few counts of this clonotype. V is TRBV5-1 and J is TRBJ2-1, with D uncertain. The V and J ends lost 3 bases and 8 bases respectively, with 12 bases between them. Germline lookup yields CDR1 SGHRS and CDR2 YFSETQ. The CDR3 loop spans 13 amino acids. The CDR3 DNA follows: TGCGCCAGCAGCTCCCGACATAGTCATGAGCAGTTCTTC. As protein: CASSSRHSHEQFF. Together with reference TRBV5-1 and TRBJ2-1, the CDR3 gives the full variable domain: KAGVTQTPRYLIKTRGQQVTLSCSPISGHRSVSWYQQTPGQGLQFLFEYFSETQRNKGNFPGRFSGRQFSNSRSEMNVSTLELGDSALYLCASSSRHSHEQFFGPGTRLTVL.

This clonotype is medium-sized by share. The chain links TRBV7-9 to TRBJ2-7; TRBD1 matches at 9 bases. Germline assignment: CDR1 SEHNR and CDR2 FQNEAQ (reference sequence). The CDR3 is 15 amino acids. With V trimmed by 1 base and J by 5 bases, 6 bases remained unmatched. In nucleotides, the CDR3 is TGTGCCAGCAGCTTAGAACAGGGGGCCTCGGACGAGCAGTACGTC. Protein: CASSLEQGASDEQYV.

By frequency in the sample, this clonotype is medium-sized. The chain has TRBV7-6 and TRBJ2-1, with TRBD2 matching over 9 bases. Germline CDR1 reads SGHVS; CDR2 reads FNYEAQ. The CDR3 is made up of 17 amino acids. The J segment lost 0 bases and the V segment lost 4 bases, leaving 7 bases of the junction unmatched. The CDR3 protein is CASSSVAGAFSYNEQFF. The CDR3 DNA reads TGTGCCAGCAGCTCCGTAGCGGGGGCTTTCTCCTACAATGAGCAGTTCTTC.

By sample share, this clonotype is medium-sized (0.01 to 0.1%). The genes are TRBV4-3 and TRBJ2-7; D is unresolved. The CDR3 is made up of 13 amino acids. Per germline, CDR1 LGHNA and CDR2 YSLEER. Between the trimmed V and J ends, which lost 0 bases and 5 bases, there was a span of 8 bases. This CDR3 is CASSQDLADEQYF. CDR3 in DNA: TGCGCCAGCAGCCAAGATCTCGCAGACGAGCAGTACTTC.

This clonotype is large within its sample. The CDR3 DNA reads TGTGCCAGCACCAGGATTGTTTCCGGGGCCAACGTCCTGACTTTC. Residues: CASTRIVSGANVLTF. The chain uses TRBV7-2 and TRBJ2-6, with no clear D. Germline CDR1 SGHTA, CDR2 FQGNSA. Between the trimmed V and J ends, which lost 7 bases and 4 bases, there was a span of 14 bases. The CDR3 totals 15 residues.

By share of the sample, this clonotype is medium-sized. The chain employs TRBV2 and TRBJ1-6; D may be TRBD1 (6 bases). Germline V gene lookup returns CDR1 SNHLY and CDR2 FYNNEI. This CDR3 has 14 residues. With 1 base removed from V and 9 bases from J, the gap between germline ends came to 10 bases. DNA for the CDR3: TGTGCCAGCAGTGAAGTGGGGGGCATTTCACCCCTCCACTTT. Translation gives CASSEVGGISPLHF. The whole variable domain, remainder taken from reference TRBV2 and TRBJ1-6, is EPEVTQTPSHQVTQMGQEVILRCVPISNHLYFYWYRQILGQKVEFLVSFYNNEISEKSEIFDDQFSVERPDGSNFTLKIRSTKLEDSAMYFCASSEVGGISPLHFGNGTRLTVT.

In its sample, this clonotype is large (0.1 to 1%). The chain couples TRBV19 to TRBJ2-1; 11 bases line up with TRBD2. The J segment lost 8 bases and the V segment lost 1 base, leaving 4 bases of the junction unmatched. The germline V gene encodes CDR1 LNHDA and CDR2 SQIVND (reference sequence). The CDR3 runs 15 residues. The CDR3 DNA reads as TGTGCCAGTAGTATAGGGGGGACTAGCGGCTATGAGCAGTTCTTC. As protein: CASSIGGTSGYEQFF.

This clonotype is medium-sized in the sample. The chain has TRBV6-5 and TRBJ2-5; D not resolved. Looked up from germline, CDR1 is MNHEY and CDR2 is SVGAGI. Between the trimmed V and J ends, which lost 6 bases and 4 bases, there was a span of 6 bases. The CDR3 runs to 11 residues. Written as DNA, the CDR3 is TGTGCCAGCAGCCAGGCAGAGACCCAGTACTTC. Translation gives CASSQAETQYF.

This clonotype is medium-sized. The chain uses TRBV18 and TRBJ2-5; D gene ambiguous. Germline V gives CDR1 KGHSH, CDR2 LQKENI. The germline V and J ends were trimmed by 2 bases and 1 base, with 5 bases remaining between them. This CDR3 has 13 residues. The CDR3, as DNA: TGTGCCAGCTCACCAAACGCCCAAGAGACCCAGTACTTC. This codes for CASSPNAQETQYF.

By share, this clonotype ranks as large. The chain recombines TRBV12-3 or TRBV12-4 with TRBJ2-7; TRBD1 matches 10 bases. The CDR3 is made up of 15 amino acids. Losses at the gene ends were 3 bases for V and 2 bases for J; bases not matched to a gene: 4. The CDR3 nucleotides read TGTGCCAGCAGTTTCTCTGGGACAGGGGCCTACGAGCAGTACTTC. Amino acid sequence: CASSFSGTGAYEQYF.

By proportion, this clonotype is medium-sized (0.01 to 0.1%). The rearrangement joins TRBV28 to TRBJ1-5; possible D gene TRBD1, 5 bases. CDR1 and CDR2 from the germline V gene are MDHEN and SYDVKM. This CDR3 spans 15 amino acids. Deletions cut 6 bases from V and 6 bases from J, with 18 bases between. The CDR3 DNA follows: TGTGCCAGCAGCCGCCCGGGGGGGATGGCTCAGCCCCAGCATTTT. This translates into CASSRPGGMAQPQHF.

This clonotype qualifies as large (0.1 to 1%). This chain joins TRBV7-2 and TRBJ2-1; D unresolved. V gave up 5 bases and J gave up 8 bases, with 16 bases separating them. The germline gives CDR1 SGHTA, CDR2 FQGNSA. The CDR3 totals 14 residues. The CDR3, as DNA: TGTGCCAGCAGCCCAAGCCGGGTAGTCGATGAGCAGTTCTTC. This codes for CASSPSRVVDEQFF.

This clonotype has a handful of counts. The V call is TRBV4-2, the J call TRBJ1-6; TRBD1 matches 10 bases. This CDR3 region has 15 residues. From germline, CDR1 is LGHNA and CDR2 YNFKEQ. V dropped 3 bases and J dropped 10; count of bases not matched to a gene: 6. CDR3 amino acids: CASSHETGGQSPLHF. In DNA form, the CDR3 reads TGTGCCAGCAGCCACGAGACAGGGGGCCAATCACCCCTCCACTTT.